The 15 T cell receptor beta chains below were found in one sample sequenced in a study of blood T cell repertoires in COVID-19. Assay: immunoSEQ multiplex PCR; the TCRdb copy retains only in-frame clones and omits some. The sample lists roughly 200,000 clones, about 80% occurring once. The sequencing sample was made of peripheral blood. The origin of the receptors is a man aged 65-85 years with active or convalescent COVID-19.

CDR3 residues: CAISESGTGGQETQYF. The CDR3 DNA is TGTGCCATCAGTGAGTCAGGGACAGGGGGCCAAGAGACCCAGTACTTC. V and J are TRBV10-3 and TRBJ2-5, with TRBD1 identical over 11 bases. The germline V gene has CDR1 ENHRY and CDR2 SYGVKD. Trimming removed 0 bases from V and 1 base from J; junction bases left unmatched: 1. The CDR3 has 16 residues.

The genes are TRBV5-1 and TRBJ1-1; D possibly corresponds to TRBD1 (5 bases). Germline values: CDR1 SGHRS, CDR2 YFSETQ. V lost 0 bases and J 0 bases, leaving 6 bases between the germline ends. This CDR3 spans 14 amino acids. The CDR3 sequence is CASSLADMNTEAFF. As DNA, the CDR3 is TGCGCCAGCAGCTTGGCGGACATGAACACTGAAGCTTTCTTT.

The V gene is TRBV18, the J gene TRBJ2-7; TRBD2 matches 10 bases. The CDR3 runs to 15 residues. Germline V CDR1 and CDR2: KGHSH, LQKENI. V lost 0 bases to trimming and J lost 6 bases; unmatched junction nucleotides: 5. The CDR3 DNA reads TGTGCCAGCTCACCACCGGATAGCGGGAGGTCCGAGCAGTACTTC. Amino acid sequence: CASSPPDSGRSEQYF.

The CDR3 DNA follows: TGTGCCTGGACCGGGACAGATAATTCACCCCTCCACTTT. Encoded protein: CAWTGTDNSPLHF. The chain links TRBV30 to TRBJ1-6; 7 positions agree with TRBD1. V was clipped by 4 bases and J by 5 bases; unmatched bases: 2. CDR3 length: 13 residues. Germline values: CDR1 GTSNPN, CDR2 SVGIG (reference sequence).

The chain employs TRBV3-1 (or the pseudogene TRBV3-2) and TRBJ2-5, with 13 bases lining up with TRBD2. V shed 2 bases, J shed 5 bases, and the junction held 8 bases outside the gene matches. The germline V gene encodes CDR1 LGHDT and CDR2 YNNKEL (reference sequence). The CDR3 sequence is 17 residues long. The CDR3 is CASSQPRTSGRIETQYF. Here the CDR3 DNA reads TGTGCCAGCAGCCAACCGAGGACTAGCGGGAGAATTGAGACCCAGTACTTC.

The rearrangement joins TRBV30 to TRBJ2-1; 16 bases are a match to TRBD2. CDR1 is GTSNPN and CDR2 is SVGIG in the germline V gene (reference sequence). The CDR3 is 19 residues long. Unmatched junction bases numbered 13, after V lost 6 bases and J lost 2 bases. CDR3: CACKGPGTSGGAAYNEQFF. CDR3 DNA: TGTGCCTGCAAAGGACCCGGGACTAGCGGGGGGGCAGCCTACAATGAGCAGTTCTTC.

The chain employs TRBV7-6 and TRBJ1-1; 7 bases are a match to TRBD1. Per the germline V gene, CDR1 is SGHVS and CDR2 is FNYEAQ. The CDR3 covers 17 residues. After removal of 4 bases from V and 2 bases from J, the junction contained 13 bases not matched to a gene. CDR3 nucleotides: TGTGCCAGCAGCTCAAACAGGGGAAACGCTTACAACACTGAAGCTTTCTTT. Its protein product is CASSSNRGNAYNTEAFF.

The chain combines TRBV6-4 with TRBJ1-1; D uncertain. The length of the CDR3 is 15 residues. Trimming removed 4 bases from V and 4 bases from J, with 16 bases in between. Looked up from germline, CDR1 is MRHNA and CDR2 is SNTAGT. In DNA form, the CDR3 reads TGTGCCAGCAGTGCTTCTCCATCTCGGGGCACTGAAGCTTTCTTT. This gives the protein CASSASPSRGTEAFF.

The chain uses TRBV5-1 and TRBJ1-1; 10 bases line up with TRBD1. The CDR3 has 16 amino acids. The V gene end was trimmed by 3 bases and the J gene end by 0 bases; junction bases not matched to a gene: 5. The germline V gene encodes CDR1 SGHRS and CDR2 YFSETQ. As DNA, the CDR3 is TGCGCCAGCAGCTCGGGACAGGGGCGGATGAACACTGAAGCTTTCTTT. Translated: CASSSGQGRMNTEAFF. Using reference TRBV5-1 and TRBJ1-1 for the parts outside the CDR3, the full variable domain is KAGVTQTPRYLIKTRGQQVTLSCSPISGHRSVSWYQQTPGQGLQFLFEYFSETQRNKGNFPGRFSGRQFSNSRSEMNVSTLELGDSALYLCASSSGQGRMNTEAFFGQGTRLTVV.

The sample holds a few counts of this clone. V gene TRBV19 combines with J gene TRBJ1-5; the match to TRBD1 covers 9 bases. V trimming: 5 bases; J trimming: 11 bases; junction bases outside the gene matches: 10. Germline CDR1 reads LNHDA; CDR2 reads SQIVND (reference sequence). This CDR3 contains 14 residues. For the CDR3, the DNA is TGTGCCAGTAGTCACGCCGGGACAGGGAGGACCCAGCATTTT. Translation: CASSHAGTGRTQHF.

The CDR3, as DNA: TGTGCCACCAGGGACAGGAGTTATGGCTACACCTTC. It yields the protein CATRDRSYGYTF. V usage is TRBV5-4 and J usage is TRBJ1-2; 8 bases are a match to TRBD1. The V segment lost 9 bases and the J segment 5 bases; nucleotides outside the gene matches: 6. The CDR3 spans 12 residues. Germline V gene lookup returns CDR1 SGHNT and CDR2 YYREEE (reference sequence).

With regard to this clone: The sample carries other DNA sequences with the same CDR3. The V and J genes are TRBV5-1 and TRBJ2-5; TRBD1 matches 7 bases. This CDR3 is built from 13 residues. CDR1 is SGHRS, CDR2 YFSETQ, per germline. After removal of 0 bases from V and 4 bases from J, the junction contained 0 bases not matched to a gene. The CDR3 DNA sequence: TGCGCCAGCAGCTTGGGACAGGGAGAGACCCAGTACTTC. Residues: CASSLGQGETQYF.

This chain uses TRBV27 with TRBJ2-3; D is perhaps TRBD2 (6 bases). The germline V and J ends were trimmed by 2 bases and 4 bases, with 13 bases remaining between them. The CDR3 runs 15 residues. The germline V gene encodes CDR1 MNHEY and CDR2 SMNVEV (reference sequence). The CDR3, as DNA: TGTGCCAGCAGTTTAGGGCCGGCGGGGCCAGATACGCAGTATTTT. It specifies CASSLGPAGPDTQYF.

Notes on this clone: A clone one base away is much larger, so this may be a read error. CDR3: CASSRSYEQYF. CDR3 DNA sequence: TGTGCCAGCAGCCGCTCCTACGAGCAGTACTTC. The V call is TRBV5-5, the J call TRBJ2-7, with unresolved D. Germline CDR1 SGHKS, CDR2 YYEKEE (reference sequence). Trimming removed 4 bases from V and 0 bases from J, with 2 bases in between. The CDR3 extends over 11 amino acids.

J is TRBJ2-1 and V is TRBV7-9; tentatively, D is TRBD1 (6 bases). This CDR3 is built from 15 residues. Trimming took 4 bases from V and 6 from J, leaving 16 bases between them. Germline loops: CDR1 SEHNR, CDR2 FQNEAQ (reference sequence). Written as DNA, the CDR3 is TGTGCCAGCAGCTCCTACAGGGCCAGGAGCAATGAGCAGTTCTTC. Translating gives CASSSYRARSNEQFF.